The source of this T cell receptor beta chain is a study of blood T cell repertoires in COVID-19. Study-level information: PBMCs, B-cell-depleted T cells, or T cells provided the cDNA or gDNA that made up the material.

Original methodology: Reference gene primer amplification yielded estimated nucleated cell counts. Assay: immunoSEQ multiplex PCR; the TCRdb copy retains only in-frame clones and omits some. V and J calls and clone size follow that table, whereas D and trimming were derived from the DNA. This table has roughly 120,000 clones, just over 70% appearing once. This CDR3 contains 15 residues. J lost 10 bases, V lost 6 bases, and 11 bases had no gene match. Germline CDR1 MDHEN, CDR2 SYDVKM. This TCR came from a human donor with acute or convalescent COVID-19. The donor label of this sample is uncertain. Sequencing was carried out using peripheral blood. This chain joins TRBV28 and TRBJ1-4; 10 bases align to TRBD1. The DNA for the CDR3 is TGTGCCAGCAGCCCCCCGGGACAGGGGAGTGGAAAACTGTTTTTT. Its protein is CASSPPGQGSGKLFF. Full variable domain (remainder filled in from reference TRBV28 and TRBJ1-4): DVKVTQSSRYLVKRTGEKVFLECVQDMDHENMFWYRQDPGLGLRLIYFSYDVKMKEKGDIPEGYSVSREKKERFSLILESASTNQTSMYLCASSPPGQGSGKLFFGSGTQLSVL.